This T cell receptor beta chain is drawn from a study of blood T cell repertoires in COVID-19. The repertoire was sequenced with immunoSEQ multiplex PCR; TCRdb's copy has only in-frame clones and lacks some. The data hold roughly 190,000 clones, with about 86% observed a single time. The CDR3 spans 12 residues. Germline V gives CDR1 GTSNPN, CDR2 SVGIG (reference sequence). Trimming took off 3 bases at V and 15 bases at J, with 18 bases between the two ends. V gene TRBV30 combines with J gene TRBJ2-1; perhaps TRBD2 as D (5 bases). The sequenced sample consisted of peripheral blood. The origin of this receptor is a woman aged 60 to 75 with COVID-19, enrolled during active disease. The CDR3 spells CAWRPYVASMFF. The CDR3 DNA follows: TGTGCCTGGAGACCCTACGTGGCTAGCATGTTCTTC.